Reported below is one TCR beta chain. The target antigen is unknown. This sample was included in a study of shared clonotypes between healthy human individuals. Genomic DNA of every subset was divided equally among multiple immunoSEQ plates. Generated by immunoSEQ multiplex PCR, the TCRdb table keeps only in-frame clones and is missing some. The table lists about 2.1 million clones, about 92% of them singletons, with around 1.7% in the top ten. CD8 cells classed as naive were CD45RO-negative and positively selected for CCR7, excluding terminally differentiated effector memory CD45RA+ cells. Regarding the study as a whole: Rarefaction showed that sequencing of sorted subsets was incomplete (despite large depth). The donor pool, a small one, limited the genetic and exposure-history diversity represented. The authors sampled blood alone, and tissue repertoires likely differ.

V was cut by 2 bases and J by 7 bases, with 11 bases left in between. The CDR3 covers 14 residues. Germline CDR1 is SGHVS and CDR2 is FNYEAQ. This receptor was taken from a man between 18 and 29 years old in good health. Some clones in this sample may be carry-over from other donors' samples. Sequenced input: naive CD8+ T cells from PBMCs. The chain recombines TRBV7-6 with TRBJ2-2; no reliable D call. CDR3 loop: CASSLSSPSGELFF. The CDR3 DNA reads as TGTGCCAGCAGCTTATCAAGCCCAAGCGGGGAGCTGTTTTTT.